This TCR beta chain stems from a study of cytotoxic CD8 clonotypes in ibrutinib-treated CLL. Looking at the study overall: Over 9 relapsed/refractory, roughly 15 treatment-naive; some 17 IGHV unmutated. Study-level findings and limits: Sampling times, which were not matched between the groups, differed between sustained-remission patients and progressing patients. Treatment left the uncommon public clonotypes either contracted or stable in frequency. Baseline levels were approached again at progression, after clonality had risen at ibrutinib response.

TCRdb's copy holds only in-frame clones and misses some; the assay was immunoSEQ multiplex PCR. Of tens of thousands of clones in the sample, under 80% were seen once. With respect to this clone: The antigen is undetermined.

In germline, CDR1 is SEHNR, CDR2 FQNEAQ (reference sequence). V was trimmed by 4 bases and J by 5 bases, leaving 14 bases between them. CDR3 length equals 14 residues. The sequence came from a human donor with chronic lymphocytic leukemia. This specimen consisted of PBMCs, obtained after 24 months of ibrutinib treatment. This chain uses TRBV7-9 with TRBJ1-1; tentatively, D is TRBD1 (5 bases). The CDR3 reads CASSSPGKGTEAFF. The CDR3 DNA is TGTGCCAGCAGCTCCCCAGGGAAAGGGACTGAAGCTTTCTTT.